This record covers a single T cell receptor beta chain. Its antigen is not known. Using immunoSEQ multiplex PCR, the repertoire was profiled, and TCRdb retains in-frame clones only, with some absent. This repertoire shows over 150,000 clones, 85% to 95% found once; its top ten account for more than 9%. The sample comes from a study of T cell responses to AZD1222 COVID-19 vaccine. Study details: Doses given second, at about 4 or about 12 weeks, were pooled.

Findings and limits, study-wide: Nearly half of spike-specific TCRs reportedly go after variant regions that carry no mutations.

V was clipped by 5 bases and J by 5 bases, with 15 bases between them. CDR3 length: 14 residues. Germline-derived CDR1 and CDR2 are SGHAT and FQNNGV. Sequencing used peripheral blood, obtained on day 0 of AZD1222 vaccination. The rearrangement uses TRBV11-2 and TRBJ1-1; D unclear. The receptor was derived from an adult in good health. The CDR3 loop is CASSRMLGGTEAFF. CDR3 bases: TGTGCCAGCAGCCGAATGTTAGGAGGTACTGAAGCTTTCTTT. Full variable domain (outside the CDR3, taken from reference TRBV11-2 and TRBJ1-1): EAGVAQSPRYKIIEKRQSVAFWCNPISGHATLYWYQQILGQGPKLLIQFQNNGVVDDSQLPKDRFSAERLKGVDSTLKIQPAKLEDSAVYLCASSRMLGGTEAFFGQGTRLTVV.